This T cell receptor (beta chain) was documented in a study of cytotoxic CD8 clonotypes in ibrutinib-treated CLL. This clone was counted only a few times. The germline V gene encodes CDR1 SGHDT and CDR2 YYEEEE. V was cut by 4 bases and J by 4 bases, with 10 bases left in between. The length of the CDR3 is 13 residues. Data came from immunoSEQ multiplex PCR; TCRdb stores just in-frame clones and leaves some out. The sample consists of tens of thousands of clones, approximately 82% of them appearing once. The specimen was PBMCs, collected after 24 months of ibrutinib treatment. The clonotype was recovered from a human donor with chronic lymphocytic leukemia. The V call is TRBV5-6, the J call TRBJ2-3; D may be TRBD1 (6 bases). The CDR3 loop is CASSNTGSDTQYF. CDR3 coding DNA: TGTGCCAGCAGCAACACAGGGTCAGATACGCAGTATTTT.